This paragraph covers one T cell receptor beta chain sequence. The antigen is unknown. Primers: 60 Vbeta forward and 13 Jbeta reverse. Assay used: immunoSEQ multiplex PCR; TCRdb lists only in-frame clones, some missing. The data show approximately 120,000 clones, 83% seen once. The sample comes from a study of cytomegalovirus exposure and HLA in healthy donors. Broader study findings: TCR beta V- and J-gene trimming was later associated with a missense DCLRE1C variant.

The CDR3 loop spans 16 amino acids. Germline loops: CDR1 LGHNA, CDR2 YNFKEQ. V was trimmed by 0 bases and J by 0 bases, leaving 10 bases between them. V gene TRBV4-2 combines with J gene TRBJ2-3; D is unclear. The clonotype originates from a woman aged 40 to 50 in good health and CMV-seropositive. Input material: PBMCs. The CDR3 loop reads CASSQDGGTSTDTQYF. The DNA for the CDR3 is TGTGCCAGCAGCCAAGATGGCGGTACTAGCACAGATACGCAGTATTTT.